Below, 23 T cell receptor beta chains from the same sample are listed, as sequenced in a study of PD-L1 blockade in urothelial cancer. This table comes from immunoSEQ multiplex PCR, and its TCRdb copy is limited to in-frame clones, with some not included. Here the sample spans tens of thousands of clones, approximately 80% being singletons. Documented time point: pretreatment peripheral blood. Sequenced here: PBMCs, sampled around atezolizumab (anti-PD-L1) treatment. The receptors originated from a man in his sixties with urothelial cancer.

This sequence joins TRBV4-3 and TRBJ2-6; 11 bases are a match to TRBD2. The germline gives CDR1 LGHNA, CDR2 YSLEER. The CDR3 runs to 20 residues. Trimming removed 3 bases from V and 1 base from J; junction bases left unmatched: 11. The CDR3 loop reads CASSHGEGASGRSGANVLTF. DNA for the CDR3: TGCGCCAGCAGCCATGGGGAGGGTGCTAGCGGGAGGTCTGGGGCCAACGTCCTGACTTTC.

This clone has only one observation. The chain combines TRBV14 with TRBJ2-5; TRBD2 aligns across 14 bases. V lost 5 bases, J lost 0 bases, and 8 bases stayed unmatched. The CDR3 loop spans 18 amino acids. Germline V gene sequence: CDR1 SGHDN, CDR2 FVKESK. The DNA for the CDR3 is TGTGCCAGCAGCAGAGGACTAGCGGGGGGCCCGTACCAAGAGACCCAGTACTTC. As protein: CASSRGLAGGPYQETQYF.

The chain uses TRBV5-1 and TRBJ1-6, with 7 bases matching TRBD1. Per the germline V gene, CDR1 is SGHRS and CDR2 is YFSETQ. V lost 4 bases to trimming and J lost 8 bases; unmatched junction nucleotides: 9. This CDR3 has 15 residues. CDR3 sequence reads: CASSPRTGGDSPLHF. CDR3 nucleotides: TGCGCCAGCAGCCCCCGGACAGGAGGAGATTCACCCCTCCACTTT.

The V gene is TRBV4-1, the J gene TRBJ2-6; D not certain. The CDR3 contains 16 residues. Germline CDR1 and CDR2: MGHRA and YSYEKL. Trimming cost V 1 base and J 0 bases, with 7 bases left between them. CDR3 sequence reads: CASSQVQLSGANVLTF. The DNA of the CDR3 is TGCGCCAGCAGCCAAGTTCAACTCTCTGGGGCCAACGTCCTGACTTTC.

This clone was seen a few times. The chain has TRBV10-3 and TRBJ1-1; unclear D gene. Germline CDR1 is ENHRY and CDR2 is SYGVKD. The CDR3 runs 11 residues. Trimming pared 6 bases from V and 5 bases from J, leaving 7 bases between. In nucleotides, the CDR3 is TGTGCCATCAGAGTGAGAACTGAAGCTTTCTTT. Its translation: CAIRVRTEAFF.

The chain employs TRBV19 and TRBJ2-1; 9 bases match TRBD2. With V trimmed by 1 base and J by 6 bases, 10 bases remained unmatched. CDR1 and CDR2 from the germline V gene are LNHDA and SQIVND (reference sequence). The CDR3 spans 17 residues. CDR3 protein: CASSIVPRAGGLNEQFF. Here the CDR3 DNA reads TGTGCCAGTAGTATAGTCCCCCGAGCGGGAGGCCTCAATGAGCAGTTCTTC.

This chain links TRBV10-3 with TRBJ2-7; D not certain. CDR1 is ENHRY, CDR2 SYGVKD, per germline. This CDR3 contains 15 residues. V dropped 0 bases and J dropped 0 bases, with 9 bases sitting between them. The CDR3 region has the DNA TGTGCCATCAGTGAGTCGGGCAGCCTCTCCTACGAGCAGTACTTC. Translation gives CAISESGSLSYEQYF.

The V gene is TRBV10-3, the J gene TRBJ2-7, with 7 bases identical to TRBD1. The CDR3 is 13 amino acids. Germline loops: CDR1 ENHRY, CDR2 SYGVKD. The V gene end was trimmed by 6 bases and the J gene end by 5 bases; junction bases not matched to a gene: 7. CDR3 region: CAIRDRVEHEQYF. CDR3 sequence (DNA): TGTGCCATCAGAGACAGGGTGGAACACGAGCAGTACTTC.

V and J are TRBV7-2 and TRBJ2-6; perhaps TRBD2 as D (6 bases). Germline CDR1 SGHTA, CDR2 FQGNSA. The germline V and J ends were trimmed by 2 bases and 0 bases, with 14 bases remaining between them. There are 18 residues in the CDR3. The CDR3 region has the DNA TGTGCCAGCAGCTTACACGGGGGAGCCAGCTCTGGGGCCAACGTCCTGACTTTC. Translation gives CASSLHGGASSGANVLTF.

V is TRBV15 and J is TRBJ2-3; 7 positions agree with TRBD1. Unmatched junction bases numbered 11, after V lost 1 base and J lost 4 bases. The CDR3 is 17 residues long. Germline V gene data show CDR1 as LNHNV and CDR2 as YYDKDF (reference sequence). The CDR3 loop is CATSRGLTRGPSDTQYF. CDR3 sequence (DNA): TGTGCCACCAGCAGAGGATTGACGAGGGGGCCTTCAGATACGCAGTATTTT. The entire variable domain, with the rest obtained from reference TRBV15 and TRBJ2-3, is as follows: DAMVIQNPRYQVTQFGKPVTLSCSQTLNHNVMYWYQQKSSQAPKLLFHYYDKDFNNEADTPDNFQSRRPNTSFCFLDIRSPGLGDTAMYLCATSRGLTRGPSDTQYFGPGTRLTVL.

This chain uses TRBV15 with TRBJ1-5, with D maybe TRBD1 (5 bases). CDR1 and CDR2 (germline): LNHNV, YYDKDF (reference sequence). The CDR3 has 14 amino acids. V was clipped by 6 bases and J by 4 bases, with 13 bases between them. The CDR3 nucleotides are TGTGCCACCAGGGGAGGGGCCGCTAATCAGCCCCAGCATTTT. Translation: CATRGGAANQPQHF. Filled out from reference TRBV15 and TRBJ1-5, the complete variable domain reads DAMVIQNPRYQVTQFGKPVTLSCSQTLNHNVMYWYQQKSSQAPKLLFHYYDKDFNNEADTPDNFQSRRPNTSFCFLDIRSPGLGDTAMYLCATRGGAANQPQHFGDGTRLSIL.

The chain has TRBV6-5 and TRBJ2-2; D is possibly TRBD2 (6 bases). The CDR3 contains 13 residues. V was shortened by 6 bases and J by 7 bases, with 12 bases between the two germline ends. Germline assignment: CDR1 MNHEY and CDR2 SVGAGI. DNA for the CDR3: TGTGCCAGCAGCCTCTTGCGGGGCGGGGAGCTGTTTTTT. Amino acids: CASSLLRGGELFF.

The V call is TRBV6-5, the J call TRBJ2-7, with D possibly TRBD1 on 6 matching bases. The CDR3 runs 13 residues. Trimming removed 8 bases at V and 0 bases at J, with 11 bases between. Germline V gives CDR1 MNHEY, CDR2 SVGAGI. The CDR3 coding sequence is TGTGCCAGCTATGACAGGAACTCCTACGAGCAGTACTTC. This codes for CASYDRNSYEQYF.

The gene calls are TRBV28 and TRBJ2-7; TRBD1 is a possible D gene (5 bases). CDR1 and CDR2 from the germline V gene are MDHEN and SYDVKM. This CDR3 comprises 14 residues. Deletions cut 6 bases from V and 0 bases from J, with 12 bases between. The CDR3 here is CASSSNRPSYEQYF. The CDR3 region has the DNA TGTGCCAGCAGCTCCAACAGGCCCTCCTACGAGCAGTACTTC.

The V and J genes are TRBV2 and TRBJ2-3, with 11 bases lining up with TRBD1. CDR1 and CDR2 (germline): SNHLY, FYNNEI. CDR3 length: 14 residues. Germline trimming cut 6 bases from V and 5 bases from J; bases unmatched to any gene: 4. CDR3 sequence reads: CASRAGQGGDTQYF. The CDR3 DNA follows: TGTGCCAGCAGGGCGGGACAGGGGGGAGATACGCAGTATTTT.

The CDR3 spells CSVSGLAGPYEQYF. The CDR3 DNA reads TGCAGCGTTTCGGGACTAGCGGGCCCCTACGAGCAGTACTTC. The chain couples TRBV29-1 to TRBJ2-7; 12 nucleotides line up with TRBD2. The junction had 4 bases not matched to a gene; V was cut back by 5 bases and J by 2 bases. The CDR3 is made up of 14 amino acids. In germline, CDR1 is SQVTM, CDR2 ANQGSEA.

This clone was observed at least ten times. This chain joins TRBV28 and TRBJ1-2; D call uncertain. Trimming shortened V by 6 bases and J by 6 bases, and 11 bases separated the two germline ends. This CDR3 spans 12 amino acids. Germline V CDR1 and CDR2: MDHEN, SYDVKM. DNA of the CDR3: TGTGCCAGCAGCTTTCGAGCTCATGGCTACACCTTC. This sequence encodes CASSFRAHGYTF.

The J gene is TRBJ2-3, the V gene TRBV5-4; 11 positions match TRBD1. This CDR3 comprises 14 residues. V dropped 5 bases and J dropped 4; count of bases not matched to a gene: 3. The germline CDR1 and CDR2 sequences are SGHNT and YYREEE (reference sequence). The CDR3: CASRRTGGSDTQYF. The CDR3 coding sequence is TGTGCCAGCAGGCGGACAGGGGGCTCAGATACGCAGTATTTT.

The CDR3 DNA reads as TGTGCCAGCTCACCAGGGCAGGGGGCGCGAGGCTACACCTTC. As protein: CASSPGQGARGYTF. The V gene is TRBV18, the J gene TRBJ1-2; 8 bases fit TRBD1. V lost 2 bases, J lost 8 bases, and 7 bases stayed unmatched. CDR3 length: 14 amino acids. Germline V CDR1 and CDR2: KGHSH, LQKENI.

The chain has TRBV5-1 and TRBJ2-3; TRBD1 aligns across 9 bases. This CDR3 contains 14 residues. V was pared by 3 bases and J by 6 bases, with 5 bases of the junction left unmatched. Per germline, CDR1 SGHRS and CDR2 YFSETQ. The CDR3 is CASSWHRGLDTQYF. The CDR3 region has the DNA TGCGCCAGCAGCTGGCACAGGGGGCTGGATACGCAGTATTTT.

This clone was recorded only once. The gene calls are TRBV11-2 and TRBJ1-1; D unresolved. The CDR3 is made up of 14 amino acids. V lost 5 bases and J 6 bases, leaving 16 bases between the germline ends. CDR1 SGHAT and CDR2 FQNNGV come from the germline V gene. The CDR3 nucleotides are TGTGCCAGCAGCCATACCGCGGGGAGCCCTGAAGCTTTCTTT. Translating it yields CASSHTAGSPEAFF. The whole variable domain, filled in from reference TRBV11-2 and TRBJ1-1, reads EAGVAQSPRYKIIEKRQSVAFWCNPISGHATLYWYQQILGQGPKLLIQFQNNGVVDDSQLPKDRFSAERLKGVDSTLKIQPAKLEDSAVYLCASSHTAGSPEAFFGQGTRLTVV.

The chain has TRBV28 and TRBJ2-3; 7 bases are a match to TRBD2. V shed 0 bases and J 2 bases; nucleotides not matched to a gene: 5. Germline V gives CDR1 MDHEN, CDR2 SYDVKM. The CDR3 is 16 amino acids. CDR3 sequence: CASSLWMSGVTDTQYF. CDR3 DNA: TGTGCCAGCAGTTTATGGATGAGCGGGGTCACAGATACGCAGTATTTT. Supplemented by reference TRBV28 and TRBJ2-3, the full variable domain reads DVKVTQSSRYLVKRTGEKVFLECVQDMDHENMFWYRQDPGLGLRLIYFSYDVKMKEKGDIPEGYSVSREKKERFSLILESASTNQTSMYLCASSLWMSGVTDTQYFGPGTRLTVL.

This clone was seen a few times. The chain joins TRBV19 to TRBJ1-1; D possibly corresponds to TRBD1 (5 bases). CDR1 LNHDA and CDR2 SQIVND come from the germline V gene (reference sequence). The CDR3 consists of 19 residues. Deletions cut 5 bases from V and 0 bases from J, with 25 bases between. This CDR3 reads CASSGLSGRGPGLNTEAFF. CDR3 coding DNA: TGTGCCAGTAGTGGACTCTCGGGGAGGGGCCCCGGACTGAACACTGAAGCTTTCTTT.